These 7 T cell receptor beta chains were all obtained from the same sample, sequenced in a study of OX40 agonist ivuxolimab in advanced cancers. Sequencing was performed with immunoSEQ multiplex PCR; in TCRdb, only in-frame clones are kept and a portion is missing. The table includes around 44,000 clones, less than 90% detected once. The sample consisted of CD4+ or CD8+ T cells sorted from blood, taken in a trial of the OX40 agonist ivuxolimab. Receptors originate from an adult with an advanced solid tumor such as melanoma, head and neck, liver or kidney cancer.

This rearrangement joins TRBV29-1 to TRBJ1-2; no clear D gene. The CDR3 has 13 amino acids. V was pared by 2 bases and J by 6 bases, with 13 bases between. Germline lookup yields CDR1 SQVTM and CDR2 ANQGSEA. CDR3: CSVEPSFRDGYTF. Here the CDR3 DNA reads TGCAGCGTTGAACCAAGTTTTAGGGATGGCTACACCTTC.

The chain is built from TRBV9 and TRBJ2-1, with 13 bases that match TRBD2. This CDR3 spans 15 amino acids. CDR1 and CDR2 from the germline V gene are SGDLS and YYNGEE. The V gene end was trimmed by 4 bases and the J gene end by 5 bases; junction bases not matched to a gene: 3. The CDR3 protein is CASSFGTSGDNEQFF. The CDR3 nucleotides are TGTGCCAGCAGCTTCGGGACTAGCGGGGACAATGAGCAGTTCTTC.

The chain couples TRBV5-1 to TRBJ2-7, with a possible D match to TRBD2 (5 bases). The CDR3 is 14 residues long. V lost 3 bases to trimming and J lost 1 base, with 11 bases between them. CDR1 is SGHRS and CDR2 is YFSETQ in the germline V gene. CDR3 sequence (DNA): TGCGCCAGCAGCTCCCCCGGGAATTCCTACGAGCAGTACTTC. Amino acids: CASSSPGNSYEQYF.

The gene calls are TRBV6-1 and TRBJ1-5, with D maybe TRBD1 (5 bases). CDR1 is MNHNS, CDR2 SASEGT, per germline. The CDR3 totals 14 residues. The V gene lost 4 bases and the J gene lost 5 bases, with 12 bases spanning the gap. The CDR3 sequence is CASSGRRADQPQHF. The CDR3 DNA reads as TGTGCCAGCAGTGGACGCAGGGCCGATCAGCCCCAGCATTTT.

This chain joins TRBV28 and TRBJ2-3, with 8 nucleotides matching TRBD1. The germline V gene encodes CDR1 MDHEN and CDR2 SYDVKM. The CDR3 sequence is 14 residues long. Trimming cost V 6 bases and J 4 bases; bases outside gene matches: 6. The CDR3 region is CASSGQGRADTQYF. DNA for the CDR3: TGTGCCAGCAGCGGACAGGGAAGGGCAGATACGCAGTATTTT.

The chain employs TRBV14 and TRBJ1-3; D may be TRBD1 (6 bases). Germline assignment: CDR1 SGHDN and CDR2 FVKESK. V lost 9 bases, J lost 1 base, and 7 bases lay in between. The CDR3 runs 12 residues. DNA for the CDR3: TGTGCCAGTGGGACATCTGGAAACACCATATATTTT. It is translated as CASGTSGNTIYF. The entire variable domain, with the rest obtained from reference TRBV14 and TRBJ1-3, is as follows: EAGVTQFPSHSVIEKGQTVTLRCDPISGHDNLYWYRRVMGKEIKFLLHFVKESKQDESGMPNNRFLAERTGGTYSTLKVQPAELEDSGVYFCASGTSGNTIYFGEGSWLTVV.

The V gene is TRBV29-1, the J gene TRBJ2-2, with no clear D. The CDR3 spans 14 residues. V gave up 6 bases and J gave up 1 base, with 12 bases separating them. Per the germline V gene, CDR1 is SQVTM and CDR2 is ANQGSEA. CDR3 DNA: TGCAGCGTCACCTCACCCTTGAACACCGGGGAGCTGTTTTTT. Its protein is CSVTSPLNTGELFF.